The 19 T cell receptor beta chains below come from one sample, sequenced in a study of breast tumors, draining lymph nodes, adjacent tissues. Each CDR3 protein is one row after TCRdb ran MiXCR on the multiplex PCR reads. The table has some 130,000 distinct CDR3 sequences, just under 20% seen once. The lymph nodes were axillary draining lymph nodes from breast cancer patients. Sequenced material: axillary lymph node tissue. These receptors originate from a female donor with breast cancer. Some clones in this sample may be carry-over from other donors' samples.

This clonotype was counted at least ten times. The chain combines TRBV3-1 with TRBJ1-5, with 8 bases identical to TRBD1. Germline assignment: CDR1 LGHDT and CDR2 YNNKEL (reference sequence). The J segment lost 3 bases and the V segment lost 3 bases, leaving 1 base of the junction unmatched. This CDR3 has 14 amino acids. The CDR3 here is CASSQTGVNQPQHF. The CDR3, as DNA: TGTGCCAGCAGCCAGACAGGGGTCAATCAGCCCCAGCATTTT.

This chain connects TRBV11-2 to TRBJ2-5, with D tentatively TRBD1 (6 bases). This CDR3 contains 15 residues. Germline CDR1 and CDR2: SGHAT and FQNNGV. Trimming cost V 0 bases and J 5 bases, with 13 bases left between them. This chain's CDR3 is CASSLEWGLGETQYF. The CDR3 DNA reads TGTGCCAGCAGCTTAGAGTGGGGGCTCGGGGAGACCCAGTACTTC.

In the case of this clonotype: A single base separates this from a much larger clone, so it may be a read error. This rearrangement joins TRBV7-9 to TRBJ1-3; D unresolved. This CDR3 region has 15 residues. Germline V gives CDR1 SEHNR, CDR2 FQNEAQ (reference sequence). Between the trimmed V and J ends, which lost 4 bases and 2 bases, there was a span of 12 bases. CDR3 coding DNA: TGTGCCAGCAGCTCCAGATCGGGGACTGGAAACACCATATATTTT. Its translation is CASSSRSGTGNTIYF.

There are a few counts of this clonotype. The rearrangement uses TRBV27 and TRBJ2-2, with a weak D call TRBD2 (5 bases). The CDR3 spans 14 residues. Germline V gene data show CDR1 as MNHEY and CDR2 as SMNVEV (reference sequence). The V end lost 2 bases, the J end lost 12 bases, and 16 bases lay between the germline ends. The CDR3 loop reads CASSLNGNAPKLFF. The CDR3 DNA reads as TGTGCCAGCAGTTTAAACGGGAACGCCCCAAAGCTGTTTTTT.

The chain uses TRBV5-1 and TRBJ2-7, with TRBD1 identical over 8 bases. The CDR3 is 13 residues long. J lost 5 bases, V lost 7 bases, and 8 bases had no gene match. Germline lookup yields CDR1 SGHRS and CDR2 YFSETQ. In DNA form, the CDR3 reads TGCGCCAGCGGTTCGGCAGGGGGCCACGAGCAGTACTTC. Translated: CASGSAGGHEQYF.

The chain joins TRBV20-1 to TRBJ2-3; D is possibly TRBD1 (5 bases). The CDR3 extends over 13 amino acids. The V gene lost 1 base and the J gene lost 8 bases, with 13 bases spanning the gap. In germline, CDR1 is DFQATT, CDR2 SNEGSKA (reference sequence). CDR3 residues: CSARVLDRSTQYF. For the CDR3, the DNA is TGCAGTGCTAGAGTCCTAGACAGAAGTACGCAGTATTTT.

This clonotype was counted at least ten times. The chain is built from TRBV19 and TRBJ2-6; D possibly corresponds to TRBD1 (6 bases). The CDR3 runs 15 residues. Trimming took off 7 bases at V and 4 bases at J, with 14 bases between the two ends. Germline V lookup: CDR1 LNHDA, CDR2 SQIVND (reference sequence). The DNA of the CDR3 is TGTGCCAGTACCACGAACAGGGCCGGGGCCAACGTCCTGACTTTC. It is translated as CASTTNRAGANVLTF.

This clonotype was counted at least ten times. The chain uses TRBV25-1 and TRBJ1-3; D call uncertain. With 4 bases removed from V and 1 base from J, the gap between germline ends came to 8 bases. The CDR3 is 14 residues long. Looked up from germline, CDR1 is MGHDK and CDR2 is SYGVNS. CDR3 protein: CASSATDSGNTIYF. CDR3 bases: TGTGCCAGCAGTGCAACAGATTCTGGAAACACCATATATTTT.

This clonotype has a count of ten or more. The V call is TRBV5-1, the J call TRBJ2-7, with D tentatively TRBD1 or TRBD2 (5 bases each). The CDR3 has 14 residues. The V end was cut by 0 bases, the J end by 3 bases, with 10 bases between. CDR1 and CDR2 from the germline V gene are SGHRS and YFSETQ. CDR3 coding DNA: TGCGCCAGCAGCTTGGGGGGCGGGCTCTACGAGCAGTACTTC. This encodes CASSLGGGLYEQYF.

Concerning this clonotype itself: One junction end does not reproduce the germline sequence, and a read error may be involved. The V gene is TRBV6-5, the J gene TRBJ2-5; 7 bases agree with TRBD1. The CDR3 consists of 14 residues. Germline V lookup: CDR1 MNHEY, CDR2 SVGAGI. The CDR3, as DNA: TGTGCCAGCAGTTACCGAGGACAGGAAGAGGCCCAGTACTTC. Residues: CASSYRGQEEAQYF.

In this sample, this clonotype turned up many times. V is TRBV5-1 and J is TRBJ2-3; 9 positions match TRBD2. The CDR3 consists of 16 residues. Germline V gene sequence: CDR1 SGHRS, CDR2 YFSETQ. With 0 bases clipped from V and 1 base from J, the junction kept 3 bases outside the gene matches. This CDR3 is CASSLAPSGGTDTQYF. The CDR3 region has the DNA TGCGCCAGCAGCTTGGCACCTAGCGGGGGCACAGATACGCAGTATTTT. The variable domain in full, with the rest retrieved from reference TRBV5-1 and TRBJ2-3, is KAGVTQTPRYLIKTRGQQVTLSCSPISGHRSVSWYQQTPGQGLQFLFEYFSETQRNKGNFPGRFSGRQFSNSRSEMNVSTLELGDSALYLCASSLAPSGGTDTQYFGPGTRLTVL.

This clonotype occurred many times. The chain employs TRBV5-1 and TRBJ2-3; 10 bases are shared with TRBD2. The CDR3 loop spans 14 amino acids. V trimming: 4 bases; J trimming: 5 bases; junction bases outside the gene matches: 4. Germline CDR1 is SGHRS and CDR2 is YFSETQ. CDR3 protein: CASSGTSVKDTQYF. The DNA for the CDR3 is TGCGCCAGCAGCGGGACTAGCGTTAAAGATACGCAGTATTTT.

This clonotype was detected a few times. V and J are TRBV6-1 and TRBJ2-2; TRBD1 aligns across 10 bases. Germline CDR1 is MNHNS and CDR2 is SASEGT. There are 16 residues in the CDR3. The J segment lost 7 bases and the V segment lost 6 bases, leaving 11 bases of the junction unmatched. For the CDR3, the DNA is TGTGCCAGCAGAACCGGGACAGGGGCTGTTGGCGGGGAGCTGTTTTTT. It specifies CASRTGTGAVGGELFF.

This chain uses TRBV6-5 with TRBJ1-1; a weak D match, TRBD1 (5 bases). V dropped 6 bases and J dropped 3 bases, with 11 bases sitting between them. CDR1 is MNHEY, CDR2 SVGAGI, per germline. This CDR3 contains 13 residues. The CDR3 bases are TGTGCCAGCAGCAGACAGCAGTACACTGAAGCTTTCTTT. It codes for CASSRQQYTEAFF.

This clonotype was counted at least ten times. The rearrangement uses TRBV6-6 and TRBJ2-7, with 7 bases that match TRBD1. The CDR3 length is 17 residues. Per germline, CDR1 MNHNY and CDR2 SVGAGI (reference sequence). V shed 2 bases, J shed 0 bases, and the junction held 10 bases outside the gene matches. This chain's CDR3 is CASSYRNDRAFSYEQYF. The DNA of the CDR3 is TGTGCCAGCAGTTACCGAAACGACAGGGCCTTCTCCTACGAGCAGTACTTC.

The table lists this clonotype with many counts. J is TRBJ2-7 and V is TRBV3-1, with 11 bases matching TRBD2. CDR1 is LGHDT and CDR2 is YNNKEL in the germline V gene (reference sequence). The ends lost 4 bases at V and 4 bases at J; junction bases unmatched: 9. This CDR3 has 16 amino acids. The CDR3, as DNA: TGTGCCAGCAGCCGCACCGGGACTAGCGGACATTACGAGCAGTACTTC. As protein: CASSRTGTSGHYEQYF.

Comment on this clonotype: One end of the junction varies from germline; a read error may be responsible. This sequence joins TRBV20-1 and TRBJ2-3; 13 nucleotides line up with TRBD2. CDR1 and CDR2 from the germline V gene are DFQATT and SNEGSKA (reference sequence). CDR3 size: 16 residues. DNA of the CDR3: TGCGGTGCTCGGCCCCGTGGACTAGCGGGGGAGGATACGCAGTATTTT. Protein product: CGARPRGLAGEDTQYF.

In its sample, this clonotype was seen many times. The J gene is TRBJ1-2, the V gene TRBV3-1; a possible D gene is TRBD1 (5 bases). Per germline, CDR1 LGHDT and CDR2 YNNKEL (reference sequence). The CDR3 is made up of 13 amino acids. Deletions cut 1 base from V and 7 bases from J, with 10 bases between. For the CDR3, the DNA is TGTGCCAGCAGCCAAGCCGGGACGTCTGGCTACACCTTC. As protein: CASSQAGTSGYTF.

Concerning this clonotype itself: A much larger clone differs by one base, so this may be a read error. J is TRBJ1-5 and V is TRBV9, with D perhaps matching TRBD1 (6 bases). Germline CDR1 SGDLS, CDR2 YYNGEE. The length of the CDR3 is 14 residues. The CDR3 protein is CSSPKSGGNQPQHF. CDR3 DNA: TGTTCCAGCCCCAAGTCAGGGGGCAATCAGCCCCAGCATTTT.